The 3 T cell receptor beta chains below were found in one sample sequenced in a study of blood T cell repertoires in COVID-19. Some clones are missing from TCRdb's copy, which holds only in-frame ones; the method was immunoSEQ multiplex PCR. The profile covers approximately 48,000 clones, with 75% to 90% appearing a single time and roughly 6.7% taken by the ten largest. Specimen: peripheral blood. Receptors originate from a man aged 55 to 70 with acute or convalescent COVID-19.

The CDR3 is CASSLGVAGGPETQYF. The CDR3 bases are TGCGCCAGCAGCTTGGGGGTAGCGGGAGGCCCGGAGACCCAGTACTTC. The chain employs TRBV5-1 and TRBJ2-5, with 10 bases matching TRBD2. The trim removed 0 bases at V and 5 bases at J, leaving 7 bases unmatched. The germline CDR1 and CDR2 sequences are SGHRS and YFSETQ. CDR3 length: 16 residues.

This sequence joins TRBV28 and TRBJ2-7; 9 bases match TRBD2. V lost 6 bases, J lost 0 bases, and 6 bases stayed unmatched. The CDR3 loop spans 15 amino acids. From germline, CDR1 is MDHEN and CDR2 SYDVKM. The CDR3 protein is CASRYSGGSSYEQYF. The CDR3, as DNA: TGTGCCAGCAGGTATAGCGGGGGAAGCTCCTACGAGCAGTACTTC.

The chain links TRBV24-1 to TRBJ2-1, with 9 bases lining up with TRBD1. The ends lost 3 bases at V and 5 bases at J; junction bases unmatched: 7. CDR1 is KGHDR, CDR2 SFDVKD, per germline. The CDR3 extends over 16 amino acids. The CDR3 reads CATSDPTGGSNNEQFF. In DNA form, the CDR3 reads TGTGCCACCAGTGATCCAACAGGGGGCTCGAACAATGAGCAGTTCTTC.